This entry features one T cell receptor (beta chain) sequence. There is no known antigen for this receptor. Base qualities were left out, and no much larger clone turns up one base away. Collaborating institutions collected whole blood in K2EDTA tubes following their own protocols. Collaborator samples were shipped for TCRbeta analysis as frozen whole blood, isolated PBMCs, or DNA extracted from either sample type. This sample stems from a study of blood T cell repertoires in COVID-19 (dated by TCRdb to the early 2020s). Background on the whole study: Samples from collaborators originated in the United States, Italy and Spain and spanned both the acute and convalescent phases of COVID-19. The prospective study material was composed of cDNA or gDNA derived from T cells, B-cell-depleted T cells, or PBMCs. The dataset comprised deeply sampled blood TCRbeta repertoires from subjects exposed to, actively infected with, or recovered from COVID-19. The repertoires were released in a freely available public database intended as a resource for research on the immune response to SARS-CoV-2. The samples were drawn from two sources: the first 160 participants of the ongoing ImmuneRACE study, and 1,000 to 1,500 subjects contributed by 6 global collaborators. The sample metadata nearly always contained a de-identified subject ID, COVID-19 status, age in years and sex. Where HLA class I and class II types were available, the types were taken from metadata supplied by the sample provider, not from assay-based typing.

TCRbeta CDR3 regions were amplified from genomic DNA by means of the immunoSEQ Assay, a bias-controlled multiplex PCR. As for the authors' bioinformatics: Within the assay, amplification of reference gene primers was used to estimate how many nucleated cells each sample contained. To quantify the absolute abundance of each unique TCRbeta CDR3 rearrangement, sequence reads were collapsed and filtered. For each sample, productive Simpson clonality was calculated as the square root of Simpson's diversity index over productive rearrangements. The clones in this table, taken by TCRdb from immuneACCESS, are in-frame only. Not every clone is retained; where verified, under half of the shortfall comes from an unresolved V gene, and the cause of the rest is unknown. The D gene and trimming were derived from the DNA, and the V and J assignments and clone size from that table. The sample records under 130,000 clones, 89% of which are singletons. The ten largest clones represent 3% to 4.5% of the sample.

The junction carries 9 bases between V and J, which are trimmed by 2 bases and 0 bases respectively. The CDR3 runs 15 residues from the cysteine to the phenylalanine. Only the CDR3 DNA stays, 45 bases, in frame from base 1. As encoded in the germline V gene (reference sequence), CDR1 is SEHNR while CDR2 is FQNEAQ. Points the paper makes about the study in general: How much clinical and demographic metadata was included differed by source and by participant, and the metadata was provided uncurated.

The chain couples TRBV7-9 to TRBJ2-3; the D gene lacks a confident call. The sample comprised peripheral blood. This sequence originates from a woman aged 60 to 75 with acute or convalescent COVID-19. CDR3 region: CASSLTDSSTDTQYF. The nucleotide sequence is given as TGTGCCAGCAGCTTAACAGATTCTAGCACAGATACGCAGTATTTT.